The rows below give T cell receptor beta chains drawn from one sample of a study of graft-versus-host responses after intestinal transplantation. Libraries were prepared by immunoSEQ multiplex PCR; TCRdb keeps only in-frame clonotypes and omits some of them. The sample holds over 100,000 clones; just under 95% are singletons and the top ten take less than 1.5%. These TCRs are of unknown antigen specificity. Material: unstimulated CD8+ T cells sorted from spleen or lymph node cells, obtained before transplant. Receptors were obtained from a human donor who was the organ donor for an intestinal transplant. Both conserved end residues are part of each CDR3. The order of the fields is D gene, J gene, V gene, clone size, CDR3 protein, CDR3 DNA. A D gene is named only where the DNA matches it firmly. Clone size, where shown, is once, few, many, or a class for clones that have expanded.

.	TRBJ1-3	TRBV19	.	CASSSGVFGNTIYF	TGTGCCAGTTCATCCGGAGTTTTTGGAAACACCATATATTTT
TRBD2	TRBJ2-7	TRBV28	.	CASSPELAGGAYEQYF	TGTGCCAGCAGTCCAGAACTAGCGGGAGGGGCCTACGAGCAGTACTTC
.	TRBJ1-2	TRBV4-3	.	CASSQGLQGGYGYTF	TGCGCCAGCAGCCAAGGGTTACAGGGCGGGTATGGCTACACCTTC
TRBD1	TRBJ2-7	TRBV4-1	.	CASSRDSSYEQYF	TGCGCCAGCAGCCGGGACAGCTCCTACGAGCAGTACTTC
TRBD1	TRBJ1-4	TRBV5-1	.	CASSLLRTGEGKLFF	TGCGCCAGCAGCTTGCTCCGGACAGGGGAAGGAAAACTGTTTTTT
.	TRBJ2-4	TRBV30	once	CAWSYGGEIQYF	TGTGCCTGGAGTTATGGGGGTGAAATTCAGTACTTC
.	TRBJ2-7	TRBV28	.	CASSLLSGLDEQYF	TGTGCCAGCAGTTTATTATCGGGGCTGGACGAGCAGTACTTC
.	TRBJ2-2	TRBV6-4	.	CASSSTTGELFF	TGTGCCAGCAGCAGTACCACCGGGGAGCTGTTTTTT
.	TRBJ2-3	TRBV11-2	.	CASSYTDTQYF	TGTGCCAGCAGCTACACAGATACGCAGTATTTT
.	TRBJ1-4	TRBV5-1	.	CASSLEVGEKLFF	TGCGCCAGCAGCTTGGAGGTGGGGGAAAAACTGTTTTTT
.	TRBJ2-5	TRBV23-1	.	CASGPGTQYF	TGCGCCAGCGGCCCGGGGACCCAGTACTTC
TRBD1	TRBJ2-7	TRBV4-2	.	CASSQRTGYRGRSEQYF	TGTGCCAGCAGCCAAAGGACGGGCTACAGGGGGCGATCCGAGCAGTACTTC
.	TRBJ2-2	TRBV19	.	CASSMDAGELFF	TGTGCCAGTAGTATGGATGCTGGGGAGCTGTTTTTT
TRBD1	TRBJ1-2	TRBV30	.	CAWSVPGQGGYTF	TGTGCCTGGAGTGTACCGGGACAGGGTGGCTACACCTTC
TRBD1	TRBJ2-2	TRBV11-2	once	CASSLGPGQGFTGELFF	TGTGCCAGCAGCTTAGGCCCGGGACAGGGCTTCACCGGGGAGCTGTTTTTT